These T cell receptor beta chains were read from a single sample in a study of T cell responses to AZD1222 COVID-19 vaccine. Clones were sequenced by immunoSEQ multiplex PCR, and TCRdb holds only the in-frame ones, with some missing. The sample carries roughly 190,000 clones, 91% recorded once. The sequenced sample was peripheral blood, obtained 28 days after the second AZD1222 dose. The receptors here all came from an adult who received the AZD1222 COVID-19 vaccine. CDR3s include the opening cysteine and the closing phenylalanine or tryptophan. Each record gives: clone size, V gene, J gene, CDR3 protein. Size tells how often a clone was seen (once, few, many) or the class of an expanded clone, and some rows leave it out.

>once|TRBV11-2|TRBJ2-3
CASSLDGAGSTDTQYF
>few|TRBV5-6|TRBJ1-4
CASSFADSHEKLFF
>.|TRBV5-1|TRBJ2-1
CASSHPSGRFYNEQFF
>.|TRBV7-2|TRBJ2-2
CASSLGTGELFF
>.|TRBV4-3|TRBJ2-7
CASSQAWTDFYEQYF
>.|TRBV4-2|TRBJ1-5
CASSQGQGSNQPQHF
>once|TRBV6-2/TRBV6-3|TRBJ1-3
CASSYSGNTIYF
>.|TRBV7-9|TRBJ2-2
CASNQMQGSPSATGELFF
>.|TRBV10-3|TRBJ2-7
CAISESLGTGIREQYF
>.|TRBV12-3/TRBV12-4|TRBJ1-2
CASSLQRYGYTF
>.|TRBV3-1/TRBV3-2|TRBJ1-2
CASSQGHTGKSNYGYTF
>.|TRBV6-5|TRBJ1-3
CASSSQGNTIYF
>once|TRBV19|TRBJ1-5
CASRGTPAERPQHF
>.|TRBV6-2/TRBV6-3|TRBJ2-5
CASSYTNEETQYF
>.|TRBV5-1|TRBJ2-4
CASSPAKNIQYF
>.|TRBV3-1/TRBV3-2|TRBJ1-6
CASSHQVAYNSPLHF
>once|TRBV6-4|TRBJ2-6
CASSSQAWANVLTF
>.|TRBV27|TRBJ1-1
CASSRQGARWNTEAFF
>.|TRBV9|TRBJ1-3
CASSVDIRTGNTIYF
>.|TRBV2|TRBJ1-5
CASNFRGSNQPQHF
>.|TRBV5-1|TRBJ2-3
CASSSEAYTQYF
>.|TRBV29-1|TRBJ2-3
CSVAPGQGTDTQYF
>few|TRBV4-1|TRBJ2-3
CASSQERGAGTDTQYF
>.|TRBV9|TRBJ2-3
CASSVEGEGRPYGTDTQYF
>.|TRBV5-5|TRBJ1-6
CASSLGQGKNSPLHF
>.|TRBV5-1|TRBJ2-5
CASSGADLLQETQYF
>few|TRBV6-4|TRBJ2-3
CASSDSGGSADTQYF
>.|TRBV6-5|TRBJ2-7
CASSPHSGRAYF
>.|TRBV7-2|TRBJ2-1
CASSLAGIAYNEQFF
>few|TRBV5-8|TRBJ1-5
CASSLVGPQHF
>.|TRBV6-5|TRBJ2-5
CASSMGFETQYF
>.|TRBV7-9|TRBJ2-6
CASSFTGIVSGANVLTF
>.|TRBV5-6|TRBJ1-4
CASSLAWGAANEKLFF
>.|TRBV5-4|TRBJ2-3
CASSTRGASGGRDTQYF
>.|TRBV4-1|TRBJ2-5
CASSQGRVDQETQYF
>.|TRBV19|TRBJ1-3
CASIGGGIGNTIYF
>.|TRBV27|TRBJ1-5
CASSRGQGDRQPQHF
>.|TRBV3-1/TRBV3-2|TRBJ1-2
CASSQGTGDYGYTF
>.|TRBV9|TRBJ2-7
CASSVDPSGTYEQYF